This TCR beta chain emerged from a study of esophageal squamous cell carcinoma under preoperative chemotherapy (dated by TCRdb to 2017 to 2018). The study in broad terms: The study profiled TCR repertoires of both peripheral blood T cells and tumor-infiltrating lymphocytes. The effects of paclitaxel-nedaplatin chemotherapy on T-cell receptor repertoires in patients with esophageal squamous cell carcinoma were assessed. About 5 patients with primary esophageal squamous cell carcinoma were included in the cohort. Repertoires were compared between samples taken before and after paclitaxel-nedaplatin therapy.

In light of the paper, this sample's time point label describes: after preoperative PTX-NDP chemotherapy. Paclitaxel-nedaplatin was administered to patients as preoperative chemotherapy before surgery. The library was obtained by PCR. TCRdb records HiSeq X Ten as the sequencer. High-throughput sequencing was used to characterize the TCR repertoires. TCRdb trimmed the raw reads at Q25, called clones with MiXCR and kept productive beta chains. Every CDR3 protein is listed once, alongside the most common genes and DNA of its rows. The sample contains around 9,300 distinct CDR3 sequences, approximately 50% of them found a single time. The ten largest clones capture 13% to 15% of the sample. Study-level results and caveats: Rather than arising solely from local clonal changes, post-treatment tumor-infiltrating lymphocytes appeared to come partly from peripheral T cells that migrated into the tumor. After chemotherapy, peripheral T cells showed a significant rise in TCR diversity, whereas tumor-infiltrating lymphocytes did not. Only a few patients with esophageal squamous cell carcinoma were analyzed, making for a small cohort. Paclitaxel-nedaplatin therapy induced immediate and substantial clonotype frequency changes, with contraction more likely among abundant clones than amplification.

In the case of this clonotype: The clone's antigen remains unknown. Base qualities are missing; no much larger clone stands one base away.

Counted from cysteine to phenylalanine, this CDR3 has 13 amino acids. The read is trimmed to its CDR3 DNA, 39 bases read in frame from base 1. Via the germline V gene, CDR1 is MNHNS and CDR2 SASEGT. V lost 7 bases and J lost 4 bases; the stretch between them is 10 bases long. The sample was taken from a patient given preoperative chemotherapy. The chain was built from TRBV6-1 and TRBJ2-2, with the D gene too uncertain to name. This clonotype was obtained from a human donor with esophageal squamous cell carcinoma. The donor label of this sample is uncertain. The DNA sequence is as follows: TGTGCCAGCAATAACAGAGGCACCGGGGAGCTGTTTTTT. Its product reads: CASNNRGTGELFF.